These T cell receptor beta chains were read from a single sample in a study of circulating and synovial CD4+ cells in juvenile arthritis. Only in-frame clones appear in the TCRdb table, and some are missing; sequencing was by immunoSEQ multiplex PCR. This sample has roughly 14,000 clones, with 80% to 85% found just once. Sequenced material: CD4+ T cells from synovial fluid. Every receptor here comes from a human patient with juvenile idiopathic arthritis. Some clones in this sample may be carry-over from other donors' samples. The CDR3 runs from the conserved cysteine through the conserved F or W. A D gene is named only where the DNA matches it firmly. Size is stated for part of the rows, as once, few or many counts, or as a class when the clone is expanded.

TRBV5-4	.	TRBJ2-2	.	TGTGCCAGCACCCAGGACGGGGACTCCGGTGGGGCCGGGGAGCTGTTTTTT	CASTQDGDSGGAGELFF
TRBV6-5	TRBD1	TRBJ2-7	.	TGTGCCAGCAGTTACGACAGGGACTACGAGCAGTACTTC	CASSYDRDYEQYF
TRBV5-1	TRBD1	TRBJ1-1	.	TGCGCCAGCAGTACTTTAAGGGGGCAAGCGATGAACACTGAAGCTTTCTTT	CASSTLRGQAMNTEAFF
TRBV4-1	TRBD2	TRBJ2-7	few	TGCGCCAGCAGCCACGCGGGGGGTCCCTACGAGCAGTACTTC	CASSHAGGPYEQYF
TRBV7-2	.	TRBJ2-7	.	TGTGCCAGCAGCTTAAACCCGGGAAGCTCCTACGAGCAGTACTTC	CASSLNPGSSYEQYF
TRBV7-6	TRBD2	TRBJ2-1	.	TGTGCCAGCAGCTTAGAAGTGGCGGGGGGCTACAATGAGCAGTTCTTC	CASSLEVAGGYNEQFF
TRBV18	.	TRBJ2-7	.	TGTGCCAGCTCAACCGGGACTGACTCCTACGAGCAGTACTTC	CASSTGTDSYEQYF
TRBV6-5	.	TRBJ2-1	.	TGTGCCAGCAGTTACTTTCAGGGTAACAATGAGCAGTTCTTC	CASSYFQGNNEQFF
TRBV5-6	.	TRBJ1-2	.	TGTGCCAGCAACATCAGGGCATACGGCTACACCTTC	CASNIRAYGYTF
TRBV18	.	TRBJ1-1	.	TGTGCCAGCCAAGGACAGAGTGGGACTGAAGCTTTCTTT	CASQGQSGTEAFF
TRBV5-4	.	TRBJ2-5	once	TGTGCCAGCAGCCTACGGGGTTCGGAGACCCAGTACTTC	CASSLRGSETQYF
TRBV2	TRBD1	TRBJ1-2	.	TGTGCCAGCAGTGAAGGGACAGGGTCCAACTATGGCTACACCTTC	CASSEGTGSNYGYTF
TRBV7-2	.	TRBJ2-3	.	TGTGCCAGCAGCTCAGCCGGACTGAGCACAGATACGCAGTATTTT	CASSSAGLSTDTQYF
TRBV19	.	TRBJ2-3	.	TGTGCCAGTAGTATGGGGGGGCCGACAGATACGCAGTATTTT	CASSMGGPTDTQYF
TRBV5-1	.	TRBJ1-1	.	TGCGCCAGCGGCTTACAGGGAGAGAACACTGAAGCTTTCTTT	CASGLQGENTEAFF
TRBV2	.	TRBJ2-5	few	TGTGCCAGCAGTGAAGCGGACTCTCAAGAGACCCAGTACTTC	CASSEADSQETQYF
TRBV2	.	TRBJ1-6	.	TGTGCCAGCAGCCAAAAAGCGGACGGGAATTCACCCCTCCACTTT	CASSQKADGNSPLHF
TRBV27	.	TRBJ1-4	.	TGTGCCAGCAGTTATCGAGGTTGGGGCGGTGAAAAACTGTTTTTT	CASSYRGWGGEKLFF
TRBV4-2	TRBD1	TRBJ2-2	.	TGTGCCAGCAGCCAAGATAGGGGACAGGCCACCGGGGAGCTGTTTTTT	CASSQDRGQATGELFF
TRBV6-5	.	TRBJ1-5	once	TGTGCCAGCAGTTTACAGGGTAATCAGCCCCAGCATTTT	CASSLQGNQPQHF
TRBV4-3	TRBD1	TRBJ1-2	once	TGCGCCAGCAGCCCGAATCCGGGACAGAACTATGGCTACACCTTC	CASSPNPGQNYGYTF
TRBV7-8	.	TRBJ2-1	once	TGTGCCAGCAGACCCCTCCTCGAGGCCTTGAGGTACAATGAGCAGTTCTTC	CASRPLLEALRYNEQFF
TRBV6-5	.	TRBJ1-1	once	TGTGCCAGCAGTACCCCCGGGGAAGGGACTGAAGCTTTCTTT	CASSTPGEGTEAFF
TRBV4-2	TRBD2	TRBJ2-5	once	TGTGCCAGCAGCCCCCAATCGAATGGACTAGCGGGGGGGCAAGAGACCCAGTACTTC	CASSPQSNGLAGGQETQYF
TRBV28	TRBD2	TRBJ2-5	.	TGTGCCAGCAGCCTTGGTGGACTAGCGGCATCCCAAACCCAGTACTTC	CASSLGGLAASQTQYF
TRBV19	TRBD1	TRBJ1-2	.	TGTGCCAGTAGTATGCATAGAGGGACAGTGGATGGCTACACCTTC	CASSMHRGTVDGYTF
TRBV18	TRBD1	TRBJ2-3	.	TGTGCCAGCTCATCCAAGCGACAGGGATCCACAGATACGCAGTATTTT	CASSSKRQGSTDTQYF
TRBV2	TRBD1	TRBJ1-6	few	TGTGCCAGCAGTTCGGGACAGCCTAATTCACCCCTCCACTTT	CASSSGQPNSPLHF
TRBV7-2	TRBD1	TRBJ1-3	.	TGTGCCAGCAGCGCGGGAGACAGGGGGGCGTCTGGAAACACCATATATTTT	CASSAGDRGASGNTIYF